This T cell receptor (beta chain) was sequenced during a study of cytomegalovirus exposure and HLA in healthy donors (dated by TCRdb to about 2017). About the full investigation: In an earlier analysis of approximately 640 of the donors, under 300 Gb of sequence data and approximately 100 million unique TCR beta sequences from roughly 180 million T cells were reported. About 300 gigabases of sequencing data and 70 million to 100 million unique TCR sequences were included in an early release covering about 600 HLA-typed donors. Besides the first cohort of roughly 700 subjects, a separate validation cohort made up of over 95 different subjects was used. A later analysis re-analyzed previously published TCR beta repertoires from roughly 600 donors and added high-resolution HLA genotyping to study TCR occurrence patterns. Donor age, sex, ethnicity and CMV serostatus were compiled together with the repertoire data. The T cell repertoires of 666 subjects were profiled by immunosequencing and related to cytomegalovirus serostatus. Class I and class II HLA loci were covered by the typing at four-digit resolution. To decide whether each TCR beta V gene segment behaved as functional or pseudogenic, an earlier analysis of approximately 620 of the donors relied on high-throughput TCR beta sequencing. Rather than using new phenotypic data, the later analysis identified candidate immune exposures from TCR beta sequences and from how often those sequences occurred across donors. Roughly five DR-DQ haplotypes were treated as single units for association and clustering because of strong linkage in the cohort. On average, 235,054 unique TCR beta nucleotide sequences were sequenced per donor among some 420 genotyped donors of the cohort, with 15% to 20% of those sequences being non-productive. The study combined high-throughput TCR immunosequencing, statistical association of individual TCRs with disease status, and machine learning to predict cytomegalovirus infection status. Of the roughly 400 genotyped donors, roughly 80% fell in the genetic ancestry cluster associated with self-reported Caucasian donors. Genome-wide SNP genotypes for about three fifths of the roughly 670 donors were used in a later genetic analysis, which treated that subset as a discovery cohort. The study aimed to test whether signatures of past pathogen exposure could be identified by cataloging public T cell receptors. All discovery cohort repertoires had been generated using a single sequencing platform. Typing coverage varied by locus: roughly 629-630 donors for A, B, C, DRB1 and DQB1; more than 500 for DQA1; more than 600 for DPA1; around 450 for DPB1. Paper-wide results and their limitations: A total of fewer than 200 TCR beta chains were listed by the study as associated with cytomegalovirus. Some IMGT-functional V segments, including TRBV6-2 and TRBV6-3, could not be distinguished by the 87-base-pair reads and were therefore excluded. Only TCR beta chains were sequenced in this cohort, and the absence of alpha or paired-chain data limited detectable features. A later analysis found that TCR association rates varied across HLA loci, with DRB1 alleles showing the most associated TCRs and HLA-C alleles the fewest. According to the authors, the approach could potentially be generalized to other disease states and immunological phenotypes. According to a later genetic analysis, donors in an Asian-associated ancestry cluster had fewer N-insertions in productive TCRs than the approximately 700-donor mean. In a later analysis, HLA-associated TCR beta chains were found to be more clonally expanded and to have lower generation probabilities than equally common non-associated chains. In vitro tests confirmed that a few of the cytomegalovirus-associated TCR beta chains recognize cytomegalovirus antigens. The classifier was reported to diagnose cytomegalovirus status with high specificity and sensitivity in both the original cohort and the validation cohort. According to a later analysis, parvovirus B19, influenza, CMV and Epstein-Barr virus appeared linked to several top co-occurrence clusters. Assigning TCR associations to individual alleles was difficult when HLA alleles, especially DR and DQ, strongly co-occurred. A further reported finding was that TCR beta sequences accurately predicted the HLA-A and HLA-B alleles for most subjects in the first cohort. A later analysis associated about 16,000 TCR beta sequences with specific HLA alleles at a false discovery rate of 0.05. Because HLA typing was unavailable for some donors at each locus, only the typed subset was used in association tests. Roughly uniform sequencing depth across donors was assumed in presence/absence analyses, although this assumption may not hold. An association between a missense DCLRE1C variant and V-gene and J-gene trimming of TCR beta chains was found in a later genetic analysis and replicated in an independent cohort. In an earlier analysis of some 500 of the donors, most TCR beta V segments appeared in productive rearrangements about 90% or about 30% of the time, broadly matching IMGT annotations. Across donors, most TCR sequences were observed very rarely, whereas some public TCRs were present in many individuals. Because counts were too low, roughly 16 rarely observed V segments, including chromosome 9 orphons, were left out of the earlier analysis of some 640 of the donors. Linkage disequilibrium might explain the correlated functional status among segregating V segments, but an unknown experimental factor could not be ruled out. The only immune exposure information available for the cohort was CMV serostatus. A later analysis found that most CMV-associated TCR beta chains appeared HLA-restricted, with HLA associations seemingly driven largely by CMV exposure. A group of highly shared sequence variants was considered likely to be a technical artifact of the sequencing pipeline.

The cohort consisted of some 670 healthy bone marrow donors. All cohort members were sampled while nominally healthy, although unrecorded immune exposures were likely present. The donor was CMV seropositive and was included in the group of around 300 seropositive cohort members. Each donor provided a peripheral blood sample, and peripheral blood mononuclear cells were used for TCR beta sequencing. The Qiagen DNeasy Blood Extraction Kit was used to extract genomic DNA from the blood cell samples. The library was prepared using the immunoSEQ multiplex PCR assay. For the multiplex PCR, a mixture combining 60 forward primers for TCR Vbeta segments and 13 reverse primers for TCR Jbeta segments was used. Amplification of the CDR3 region of rearranged TCR beta genes was performed with a multiplex PCR assay on genomic DNA. The amplified TCR beta libraries were sequenced on the Illumina HiSeq System as 87-base-pair reads. The authors processed their data as follows. A later analysis tallied 75 million to 95 million unique TCR beta chains across the 600 to 700 repertoires, and approximately 9.9 million of those chains were shared by two or more donors. To remove PCR and sequencing errors, raw reads were error-corrected and collapsed into unique sequences using a nearest-neighbor algorithm that merged closely related sequences. To assign V, D and J gene segments, CDR3 sequences were aligned to IMGT reference sequences. For a sequence to be retained, at least a six-nucleotide match to both a V gene segment and a J gene segment was required. A rearrangement was called productive if the CDR3 had no stop codons and remained in frame with V and J, and every other rearrangement was called non-productive. Following IMGT convention, CDR3 was defined as the stretch from the second conserved V-encoded cysteine up to the conserved J-encoded phenylalanine. In an earlier analysis of approximately 590 of the donors, sequences lacking an unambiguous match to a single V gene segment were excluded. An earlier analysis of 450 to 650 of the donors called V segments functional above 56.7% productive rearrangements and segregating when the between-donor standard deviation exceeded 5%. A statistical classification framework was developed to diagnose cytomegalovirus status using the catalog of TCR beta chain sequences. A later analysis assigned V and J genes by comparing TCR nucleotide sequences with IMGT/GENE-DB human TR gene sequences. Using the TCRdist pipeline, a later analysis assigned CDR3 sequences along with most-parsimonious VDJ recombination scenarios. A later analysis defined each TCR beta chain by its CDR3 amino acid sequence plus V-gene family, and excluded reads lacking a unique V-gene family. A later analysis removed several hundred highly shared, low-generation-probability nucleotide sequences to deal with suspected cross-contamination and a sequencing artifact. A later analysis calculated a clonal expansion index for each public chain from normalized within-repertoire ranks of inferred template counts. In a later analysis, generation probabilities were computed using a VDJ recombination model fitted to out-of-frame rearrangements, and the results were checked against IGoR. In a later analysis, TCR-TCR, TCR-HLA and TCR-CMV co-occurrence was scored with hypergeometric tests, and a repertoire-size bias correction was applied to TCR pairs. In a later analysis, false discovery rates were estimated by permuting HLA or CMV assignments 20 times. A later analysis grouped co-occurring TCRs with DBSCAN, adding TCRdist sequence similarity when clustering within HLA-allele-positive subsets. Repertoires with fewer than 30,000 or more than 120,000 public chains, plus five repertoires with anomalous nucleotide sharing, were excluded from co-occurrence clustering. The table comes from immuneACCESS by way of TCRdb, which keeps in-frame sequences with V and J called. Part of the clones is missing from these tables; in studies checked, under half for an unresolved V gene and the rest for unknown reasons. V and J calls plus clone size are reproduced from that table; the DNA served to infer D and trimming. This sample is represented by just over 150,000 clones; nearly 80% of them were singletons. The biggest ten clones account for approximately 0.89% of the sample.

From the cysteine up to the phenylalanine, the CDR3 has a length of 16 residues. CDR3 DNA only is kept here, 48 bases in frame from base 1. Between the V and J ends, shortened by 4 bases and 2 bases respectively, the junction contains 15 bases. As encoded in the germline V gene, CDR1 is SGHTA while CDR2 is FQGNSA. Worth noting for this clone: Its antigen has not been determined. Qualities for individual bases were not recorded, and no much larger clone is one base off.

Recombination connected TRBV7-2 to TRBJ2-1; TRBD2 could be the D gene, as 6 bases match. This clonotype was sampled from a woman aged 45-65 years in good health and CMV-seropositive. Material: PBMCs. In nucleotide form, the sequence is TGTGCCAGCAGCTCTACCGGGACTGTTACCTACAATGAGCAGTTCTTC. Its translation is CASSSTGTVTYNEQFF.